This T cell receptor beta chain was found in a study of CD8+CD57+ T cells in acquired aplastic anemia (dated by TCRdb to the late 2010s). Notes on the research overall: On average, sorted CD4+ and CD8+ cells yielded around 3.5 ug of extracted DNA, with a range of about 0.17 to 27.4 ug. Healthy donor samples averaged around 10 million reads for CD4+ and around 12 million for CD8+ cells.

The study deep-sequenced TCR repertoires of sorted CD4+ and CD8+ blood T cells from severe aplastic anemia patients and healthy subjects. Ficoll-Paque density gradient centrifugation was used to isolate peripheral blood mononuclear cells. Before DNA was extracted, CD4+ and CD8+ T cells were sorted using either FACS or magnetic beads. The research as a whole found: Twenty-nine CD8+ CDR3 sequences were shared between patients and controls but appeared highly expressed in patients and within their immunodominant clones. Between patients and healthy controls, no significant difference in CD8+ Simpson's diversity was found (P=0.060).

With regard to this clonotype: No antigen is known for it. No much larger clone exists at a distance of one base, and base qualities are not known.

Genomic DNA was used as template for profiling of TCR beta VDJ combinations and CDR3 sequences. An Illumina HiSeq 2000 was the platform used for TCR repertoire sequencing. On the study's bioinformatics: TRBV/TRBJ rearrangement plots, CDR3 size and DJ length profiles, and Simpson's diversity index were used to evaluate the repertoires. The immunodominant clone was defined as the most abundant DNA sequence in deep sequencing data. CDR3 amino acid sequences were screened for sharing across subjects and were compared with published repertoires and the VDJdb database. TCRdb trimmed public reads at Q25 via fastp, called clones via MiXCR and kept in-frame beta chains. All rows with the same CDR3 protein become a single entry with the most common DNA and genes. TCRdb, rather than the study authors, made the V and J calls. The sample data list hundreds of thousands of distinct CDR3 sequences, and 55% to 70% of these were observed just once. The top ten hold 4% of the sample.

The CDR3 sequence holds 15 residues, the cysteine and phenylalanine included. Only CDR3 DNA remains: 45 bases, in frame from the first base. Per the germline V gene (reference sequence), LNHDA is the CDR1 and SQIVND is the CDR2. Trimming removed 5 bases from V and 0 bases from J, leaving 11 bases between the germline ends. This TCR came from a human donor in good health, serving as a control. The chain is made from TRBV19 and TRBJ1-3; the D gene identity is not certain. The sample taken for sequencing was sorted CD4+, CD8+, or CD8+CD57+ T cells (not recorded which) from PBMCs. The CDR3 sequence is CASSVTASSGNTIYF. The nucleotide sequence reads as follows: TGTGCCAGTAGTGTAACGGCAAGCTCTGGAAACACCATATATTTT.